This record looks at one T cell receptor (beta chain) sequence and its context. This sample is drawn from a study of blood T cell repertoires in COVID-19. Across the whole study: Material from acute and convalescent COVID-19 was sourced from the United States, Italy and Spain. PBMCs, B-cell-depleted T cells, or T cells provided the cDNA or gDNA that made up the material.

CDR1 and CDR2 from the germline V gene are SGDLS and YYNGEE. V was clipped by 2 bases and J by 2 bases; unmatched bases: 1. The CDR3 extends over 13 amino acids. Libraries were prepared by immunoSEQ multiplex PCR; TCRdb keeps only in-frame clonotypes and omits some of them. Here the sample spans about 63,000 clones, 70% to 90% being singletons. The TCR originated in a woman aged 80 or over with acute or convalescent COVID-19. This chain uses TRBV9 with TRBJ2-7, with 7 bases fitting TRBD1. The sample consisted of peripheral blood. The chain's CDR3 is CASSVGTAYEQYF. CDR3 coding DNA: TGTGCCAGCAGCGTCGGGACAGCCTACGAGCAGTACTTC.